The 6 T cell receptor beta chains reported below all come from one sample, sequenced in a study of cytomegalovirus exposure and HLA in healthy donors (TCRdb year 2017). Library method: the immunoSEQ multiplex PCR assay. A mixture of 60 forward primers for TCR Vbeta segments and 13 reverse primers for TCR Jbeta segments was used in the multiplex PCR. As stored in TCRdb, this immuneACCESS dataset retains in-frame rearrangements with V and J assigned. A fraction of the clones does not appear; measured against another copy, unresolved V genes explain less than half of the discrepancy, and the remainder lacks a known reason. The sample data list tens of thousands of clones, and 55% to 65% of these were observed just once. The ten biggest clones cover around 16% of the sample. Sequencing input: PBMCs. The receptors stem from a woman in her thirties or forties in good health and CMV-seropositive.

The J gene is TRBJ2-1, the V gene TRBV29-1; the D is unclear. Germline V gives CDR1 SQVTM, CDR2 ANQGSEA. V lost 6 bases and J lost 2, with 2 bases in between. The CDR3 is 10 residues long. The CDR3 coding sequence is TGCAGCGTCACCTACAATGAGCAGTTCTTC. It translates to CSVTYNEQFF.

The V call is TRBV15, the J call TRBJ2-2; 8 bases are a match to TRBD2. The CDR3 runs to 17 residues. V gave up 0 bases and J gave up 2 bases; unmatched junction bases: 5. Per the germline V gene, CDR1 is LNHNV and CDR2 is YYDKDF (reference sequence). CDR3 region: CATSREWRGDNTGELFF. The CDR3 region has the DNA TGTGCCACCAGCAGAGAATGGCGGGGGGATAACACCGGGGAGCTGTTTTTT.

The chain employs TRBV5-4 and TRBJ1-3, with TRBD1 identical over 8 bases. The junction had 12 bases not matched to a gene; V was cut back by 3 bases and J by 4 bases. The germline CDR1 and CDR2 sequences are SGHNT and YYREEE (reference sequence). This CDR3 contains 17 residues. The DNA for the CDR3 is TGTGCCAGCAGCTCGCAACTGGGACAGGTCGCCGGAAACACCATATATTTT. Its translation: CASSSQLGQVAGNTIYF.

The V call is TRBV28, the J call TRBJ1-1; D is uncertain. V shed 7 bases and J shed 7 bases, with 10 bases lying between them. Germline V gene lookup returns CDR1 MDHEN and CDR2 SYDVKM. This CDR3 region has 11 residues. CDR3 sequence (DNA): TGTGCCAGCAAATATTATTATGAAGCTTTCTTT. As protein: CASKYYYEAFF.

This sequence joins TRBV29-1 and TRBJ2-1; TRBD1 matches 8 bases. Germline V gene data show CDR1 as SQVTM and CDR2 as ANQGSEA. There are 13 residues in the CDR3. With 4 bases clipped from V and 5 bases from J, the junction kept 4 bases outside the gene matches. DNA for the CDR3: TGCAGCGTTGGTAGGACAGGGAACAATGAGCAGTTCTTC. Its protein product is CSVGRTGNNEQFF.

This clone was detected only a few times. J is TRBJ2-7 and V is TRBV12-5, with 8 bases that match TRBD1. In germline, CDR1 is LGHNT, CDR2 FRNRAP. V lost 6 bases and J lost 2; bases outside the gene matches: 9. CDR3 length equals 15 residues. DNA of the CDR3: TGTGCTAGTGGCTACCATCGGACAGGGACCTACGAGCAGTACTTC. Translated: CASGYHRTGTYEQYF.